The TCR beta chain described here comes from a study of identical twins. Findings and limits, study-wide: Out-of-frame alpha sequences common to twins were enriched for low generation probability.

TCRdb used MiXCR to reprocess the 5' RACE reads, holding one entry per CDR3 protein. The sample lists under 300,000 distinct CDR3 sequences; approximately 12% were seen once. Germline assignment: CDR1 SGHNT and CDR2 YENEEA. This CDR3 spans 12 amino acids. V was trimmed by 3 bases and J by 7 bases, leaving 7 bases between them. This clonotype was observed a handful of times. Its cognate antigen is unknown. The data were also submitted as part of a second study, on yellow fever vaccine responses in identical twins.

The sample taken for sequencing was memory (CD45RO+) T cells sorted from blood. The receptor was derived from a woman between 18 and 29 years old in good health. V usage is TRBV11-3 and J usage is TRBJ2-1; no definite D call. The CDR3 loop reads CASSLTLNEQFF. CDR3 sequence (DNA): TGTGCCAGCAGCTTGACACTAAATGAGCAGTTCTTC.